The rows below give T cell receptor beta chains drawn from one sample of a study of cytomegalovirus exposure and HLA in healthy donors. Here immunoSEQ multiplex PCR was the method, and the copy in TCRdb shows in-frame clones only, minus some. The sample lists 85,000 to 130,000 clones, roughly 80% occurring once. Material: PBMCs. The receptor source for this set is a man aged 50 or older in good health and CMV-seronegative. Each CDR3 is given with its conserved first and last residue. Fields, in order: J gene, V gene, D gene, clone size, CDR3 DNA, CDR3 protein. The D gene is left open where the match is weak. Size is stated for part of the rows, as once, few or many counts, or as a class when the clone is expanded.

j_call: TRBJ2-7; v_call: TRBV15; d_call: NA; clone_size: NA; cdr3_nt: TGTGCCACCAGCACCAGCCAGGGATTTGACGAGCAGTACTTC; cdr3_aa: CATSTSQGFDEQYF
j_call: TRBJ1-2; v_call: TRBV28; d_call: TRBD1; clone_size: NA; cdr3_nt: TGTGCCAGCAGGAACTGGACAGGGGACTATGGCTACACCTTC; cdr3_aa: CASRNWTGDYGYTF
j_call: TRBJ1-1; v_call: TRBV9; d_call: NA; clone_size: NA; cdr3_nt: TGTGCCAGCAGCGTAGCGACAAAGAACACTGAAGCTTTCTTT; cdr3_aa: CASSVATKNTEAFF
j_call: TRBJ1-2; v_call: TRBV5-6; d_call: TRBD1; clone_size: few; cdr3_nt: TGTGCCAGCAGCCCAAACAGGGGAAGTCAAGGTGTTGGCTACACCTTC; cdr3_aa: CASSPNRGSQGVGYTF
j_call: TRBJ1-1; v_call: TRBV7-3; d_call: NA; clone_size: NA; cdr3_nt: TGTGCCAGCAGCCTTTCACCCCCTGAAAATAGAAAGAACACTGAAGCTTTCTTT; cdr3_aa: CASSLSPPENRKNTEAFF
j_call: TRBJ2-3; v_call: TRBV7-9; d_call: TRBD1; clone_size: NA; cdr3_nt: TGTGCCAGCAGCTCGCGACAGGGAGAAGTCACAGATACGCAGTATTTT; cdr3_aa: CASSSRQGEVTDTQYF
j_call: TRBJ1-2; v_call: TRBV6-4; d_call: NA; clone_size: NA; cdr3_nt: TGTGCCAGCAGTGACTCCCGTTTAGGCTACACCTTC; cdr3_aa: CASSDSRLGYTF
j_call: TRBJ1-3; v_call: TRBV5-4; d_call: NA; clone_size: NA; cdr3_nt: TGTGCCAGCAGCTTCCATCACTCTGGAAACACCATATATTTT; cdr3_aa: CASSFHHSGNTIYF
j_call: TRBJ2-5; v_call: TRBV29-1; d_call: NA; clone_size: few; cdr3_nt: TGCAGCGTTGAAAGTGACAGCCAAGAGACCCAGTACTTC; cdr3_aa: CSVESDSQETQYF
j_call: TRBJ1-6; v_call: TRBV13; d_call: TRBD1; clone_size: NA; cdr3_nt: TGTGCCAGCAGCTTAGACAGGGGAAGAACGCCCCTCCACTTT; cdr3_aa: CASSLDRGRTPLHF
j_call: TRBJ2-2; v_call: TRBV13; d_call: TRBD1; clone_size: NA; cdr3_nt: TGTGCCAGCAGACTCACAGGGGCCGGGGAGCTGTTTTTT; cdr3_aa: CASRLTGAGELFF
j_call: TRBJ2-5; v_call: TRBV28; d_call: TRBD2; clone_size: NA; cdr3_nt: TGTGCCACCTCTTGGGCGGGGGGGTCAGGGACCCAGTACTTC; cdr3_aa: CATSWAGGSGTQYF
j_call: TRBJ1-3; v_call: TRBV4-1; d_call: NA; clone_size: NA; cdr3_nt: TGCGCCAGCAGCCAGCCAGGGACTGGAAACACCATATATTTT; cdr3_aa: CASSQPGTGNTIYF
j_call: TRBJ1-6; v_call: TRBV2; d_call: NA; clone_size: once; cdr3_nt: TGTGCCAGTGGCCGGGAACTCCTCCACTTT; cdr3_aa: CASGRELLHF
j_call: TRBJ1-3; v_call: TRBV9; d_call: TRBD1; clone_size: few; cdr3_nt: TGTGCCAGCAGCCCGCGGGACAGTCCTGGAAACACCATATATTTT; cdr3_aa: CASSPRDSPGNTIYF
j_call: TRBJ2-1; v_call: TRBV4-1; d_call: TRBD1; clone_size: once; cdr3_nt: TGCGCCAGCAGCCAAGGAAGACAGGGTGCCTACAATGAGCAGTTCTTC; cdr3_aa: CASSQGRQGAYNEQFF
j_call: TRBJ1-6; v_call: TRBV4-1; d_call: TRBD1; clone_size: NA; cdr3_nt: TGCGCCAGCAGCCAAGGGACAGGACCAAGGACAGCTAATTCACCCCTCCACTTT; cdr3_aa: CASSQGTGPRTANSPLHF
j_call: TRBJ1-2; v_call: TRBV5-5; d_call: NA; clone_size: NA; cdr3_nt: TGTGCCAGCAGCTTGGTGTTGGGAGTCGACTATGGCTACACCTTC; cdr3_aa: CASSLVLGVDYGYTF
j_call: TRBJ1-6; v_call: TRBV25-1; d_call: TRBD1; clone_size: NA; cdr3_nt: TGTGCCAGCAGTGAATGGGACAGTAATTCACCCCTCCACTTT; cdr3_aa: CASSEWDSNSPLHF
j_call: TRBJ2-7; v_call: TRBV6-5; d_call: TRBD2; clone_size: NA; cdr3_nt: TGTGCCAGCAAGGGGAGGACTAGACCAAATTACGAGCAGTACTTC; cdr3_aa: CASKGRTRPNYEQYF
j_call: TRBJ1-2; v_call: TRBV5-4; d_call: NA; clone_size: once; cdr3_nt: TGTGCCAGCAGCTTGGTCGGGAGCGGCTATGGCTACACCTTC; cdr3_aa: CASSLVGSGYGYTF
j_call: TRBJ1-1; v_call: TRBV4-1; d_call: TRBD1; clone_size: NA; cdr3_nt: TGCGCCAGCAGCCTCAGAGGGGGACAGAACATGAACACTGAAGCTTTCTTT; cdr3_aa: CASSLRGGQNMNTEAFF
j_call: TRBJ2-3; v_call: TRBV29-1; d_call: NA; clone_size: NA; cdr3_nt: TGCAGCGCCAAGCCCCGGACAGAGGCTAGCACAGATACGCAGTATTTT; cdr3_aa: CSAKPRTEASTDTQYF
j_call: TRBJ2-2; v_call: TRBV6-5; d_call: NA; clone_size: NA; cdr3_nt: TGTGCCAGCAGTTACTCGCAGGGATTAGGGGAGCTGTTTTTT; cdr3_aa: CASSYSQGLGELFF
j_call: TRBJ1-5; v_call: TRBV6-6; d_call: TRBD1; clone_size: NA; cdr3_nt: TGTGCCAGCAGGCGTCCGGGACAGGGGAGGAATCAGCCCCAGCATTTT; cdr3_aa: CASRRPGQGRNQPQHF
j_call: TRBJ1-4; v_call: TRBV5-4; d_call: NA; clone_size: NA; cdr3_nt: TGTGCCAGCAGCGATGGAACTCGGGATGAAAAACTGTTTTTT; cdr3_aa: CASSDGTRDEKLFF
j_call: TRBJ2-3; v_call: TRBV6-1; d_call: NA; clone_size: NA; cdr3_nt: TGTGCCAGCAGTGAAGGAAGCGGACCTCTCACAGATACGCAGTATTTT; cdr3_aa: CASSEGSGPLTDTQYF
j_call: TRBJ1-1; v_call: TRBV6-6; d_call: NA; clone_size: NA; cdr3_nt: TGTGCCAGCAACCAACCCCGGGACACTGAAGCTTTCTTT; cdr3_aa: CASNQPRDTEAFF
j_call: TRBJ2-1; v_call: TRBV29-1; d_call: NA; clone_size: once; cdr3_nt: TGCAGCGCTGCGGGGTCCAGGACTAACAATGAGCAGTTCTTC; cdr3_aa: CSAAGSRTNNEQFF
j_call: TRBJ2-3; v_call: TRBV5-4; d_call: TRBD2; clone_size: NA; cdr3_nt: TGTGCCAGCAGCTTAGGACTAGCGGAAGATACGCAGTATTTT; cdr3_aa: CASSLGLAEDTQYF
j_call: TRBJ2-2; v_call: TRBV7-3; d_call: NA; clone_size: many; cdr3_nt: TGTGCCAGCAGCAAACAGTTCACCGGGGAGCTGTTTTTT; cdr3_aa: CASSKQFTGELFF
j_call: TRBJ1-3; v_call: TRBV18; d_call: NA; clone_size: NA; cdr3_nt: TGTGCCAGCTCACCACCGGGAGGGGGCTCTGGAAACACCATATATTTT; cdr3_aa: CASSPPGGGSGNTIYF
j_call: TRBJ1-2; v_call: TRBV5-6; d_call: NA; clone_size: NA; cdr3_nt: TGTGCCAGCAGCTTGTTGGCTCAAGGAGGCTATGGCTACACCTTC; cdr3_aa: CASSLLAQGGYGYTF
j_call: TRBJ2-1; v_call: TRBV7-2; d_call: TRBD2; clone_size: NA; cdr3_nt: TGTGCCAGCAGCTTGGGGGGGGGTTATTACAATGAGCAGTTCTTC; cdr3_aa: CASSLGGGYYNEQFF
j_call: TRBJ2-1; v_call: TRBV11-3; d_call: TRBD2; clone_size: NA; cdr3_nt: TGTGCCAGCAGCTTAGACAGCGGGGGGGCGAGGAGAGAGCAGTTCTTC; cdr3_aa: CASSLDSGGARREQFF
j_call: TRBJ1-1; v_call: TRBV9; d_call: NA; clone_size: NA; cdr3_nt: TGTGCCAGCAGCGTAGGACAGATGAACACTGAAGCTTTCTTT; cdr3_aa: CASSVGQMNTEAFF
j_call: TRBJ1-2; v_call: TRBV5-1; d_call: NA; clone_size: NA; cdr3_nt: TGCGCCAGCAGCTTGGGACAGCAGAACTATGGCTACACCTTC; cdr3_aa: CASSLGQQNYGYTF
j_call: TRBJ2-7; v_call: TRBV9; d_call: TRBD2; clone_size: NA; cdr3_nt: TGTGCCAGCAGCCCCAAAAATAGCGGGGGAACTTACGAGCAGTACTTC; cdr3_aa: CASSPKNSGGTYEQYF
j_call: TRBJ1-6; v_call: TRBV2; d_call: TRBD1; clone_size: NA; cdr3_nt: TGTGCCAGCGGGACAGAGAATAATTCACCCCTCCACTTT; cdr3_aa: CASGTENNSPLHF
j_call: TRBJ2-1; v_call: TRBV5-1; d_call: NA; clone_size: once; cdr3_nt: TGCGCCAGCAGCTTGGTTGCGGGGTTCACCAATGAGCAGTTCTTC; cdr3_aa: CASSLVAGFTNEQFF
j_call: TRBJ1-4; v_call: TRBV6-6; d_call: NA; clone_size: few; cdr3_nt: TGTGCCAGTCGAGAGGGGGGGGCTGAAAAACTGTTTTTT; cdr3_aa: CASREGGAEKLFF
j_call: TRBJ1-6; v_call: TRBV7-9; d_call: NA; clone_size: NA; cdr3_nt: TGTGCCAGCAGCTTGTGGGGCGTAAATCGGAATTCACCCCTCCACTTT; cdr3_aa: CASSLWGVNRNSPLHF
j_call: TRBJ2-5; v_call: TRBV7-9; d_call: NA; clone_size: NA; cdr3_nt: TGTGCCAGCAGCCCCCTGGGGGAGGCGCAAGAGACCCAGTACTTC; cdr3_aa: CASSPLGEAQETQYF
j_call: TRBJ2-7; v_call: TRBV6-5; d_call: NA; clone_size: NA; cdr3_nt: TGTGCCAGCAGCCCAGACAACTACGAGCAGTACTTC; cdr3_aa: CASSPDNYEQYF
j_call: TRBJ1-6; v_call: TRBV6-1; d_call: TRBD1; clone_size: NA; cdr3_nt: TGTGCCAGCAGTCCCTGGGGACAGCTTAATTCACCCCTCCACTTT; cdr3_aa: CASSPWGQLNSPLHF
j_call: TRBJ1-2; v_call: TRBV9; d_call: NA; clone_size: NA; cdr3_nt: TGTGCCAGCACGCAAACCAGGGCCTCTCACGGCTACACCTTC; cdr3_aa: CASTQTRASHGYTF
j_call: TRBJ1-4; v_call: TRBV19; d_call: NA; clone_size: once; cdr3_nt: TGTGCCAGTAGGGCAAAGACAGCAACCCTCGAAAAACTGTTTTTT; cdr3_aa: CASRAKTATLEKLFF
j_call: TRBJ1-1; v_call: TRBV10-3; d_call: NA; clone_size: NA; cdr3_nt: TGTGCCACCACTAACCAGGGCGCGGACACTGAAGCTTTCTTT; cdr3_aa: CATTNQGADTEAFF
j_call: TRBJ1-1; v_call: TRBV11-2; d_call: TRBD1; clone_size: NA; cdr3_nt: TGTGCCAGCAGCTTCGTAGGGGGCAACACTGAAGCTTTCTTT; cdr3_aa: CASSFVGGNTEAFF
j_call: TRBJ2-2; v_call: TRBV2; d_call: NA; clone_size: NA; cdr3_nt: TGTGCCAGCAGTGAAGGACTAGCGAACACCGGGGAGCTGTTTTTT; cdr3_aa: CASSEGLANTGELFF